This T cell receptor beta chain appears in the sequencing data of a study of control samples from healthy donors and cancer patients. CDR1 and CDR2 from the germline V gene are PRHDT and FYEKMQ (reference sequence). The CDR3 consists of 18 residues. Trimming at V came to 4 bases and at J to 4 bases, leaving 14 bases not matched to a gene. Sequencing was performed with immunoSEQ multiplex PCR; in TCRdb, only in-frame clones are kept and a portion is missing. The sample carries some 95,000 clones, 79% recorded once. This sequence joins TRBV13 and TRBJ2-3; 10 nucleotides match TRBD2. This sequence was found in a woman in her twenties or thirties in good health. Sequenced input: blood. The CDR3 nucleotides are TGTGCCAGCAGCTCCTTTACGAGCGGGGGGGCGTGGTCAGATACGCAGTATTTT. Amino acid sequence: CASSSFTSGGAWSDTQYF.